These 21 T cell receptor beta chains came from one sample sequenced in a study of blood T cell repertoires in COVID-19 (dated by TCRdb to about 2020). The library was generated by the immunoSEQ multiplex PCR assay. The source is immuneACCESS, and TCRdb retained only in-frame sequences with V and J called. Part of the clones is not carried over; for the studies checked, unresolved V genes explain less than half of this, and the remainder is unexplained. The sample table shows roughly 230,000 clones, and just under 85% are seen once. The biggest ten clones account for 6% to 7% of the sample. Sequencing was performed on peripheral blood. Every receptor here comes from a woman aged 60 to 75 with active or convalescent COVID-19.

The V and J genes are TRBV19 and TRBJ2-2, with TRBD1 matching over 7 bases. V gave up 4 bases and J gave up 4 bases; unmatched junction bases: 12. The CDR3 totals 17 residues. The germline V gene has CDR1 LNHDA and CDR2 SQIVND (reference sequence). CDR3 sequence reads: CASSTPAGGLSTGELFF. CDR3 coding DNA: TGTGCCAGTAGTACCCCCGCAGGGGGATTAAGCACCGGGGAGCTGTTTTTT.

V is TRBV21-1 and J is TRBJ1-1. TRBV21-1 is labeled a pseudogene. This CDR3 contains 16 residues. The DNA for the CDR3 is TGTGCCAGCAGCAAAGACCGGGACTCAAAAAACACTGAAGCTTTCTTT. Its translation: CASSKDRDSKNTEAFF.

The rearrangement joins TRBV29-1 to TRBJ1-1; 10 positions match TRBD1. J lost 1 base, V lost 7 bases, and 3 bases had no gene match. CDR1 and CDR2 from the germline V gene are SQVTM and ANQGSEA. The CDR3 runs to 13 residues. CDR3 protein: CSERQGANTEAFF. The CDR3 nucleotides read TGCAGCGAACGACAGGGGGCGAACACTGAAGCTTTCTTT.

This rearrangement joins TRBV5-1 to TRBJ1-6, with 10 bases aligning to TRBD1. There are 15 residues in the CDR3. CDR1 is SGHRS, CDR2 YFSETQ, per germline. V lost 0 bases to trimming and J lost 7 bases; unmatched junction nucleotides: 1. Here the CDR3 reads CASSLEDRGNSPLHF. The CDR3 bases are TGCGCCAGCAGCTTGGAGGACAGGGGGAATTCACCCCTCCACTTT. The full variable domain, with the rest looked up from reference TRBV5-1 and TRBJ1-6, is KAGVTQTPRYLIKTRGQQVTLSCSPISGHRSVSWYQQTPGQGLQFLFEYFSETQRNKGNFPGRFSGRQFSNSRSEMNVSTLELGDSALYLCASSLEDRGNSPLHFGNGTRLTVT.

This clone was seen only once. The CDR3 DNA follows: TGTGCCAGCAGCCTTAGTGTTGGGGTAGGCGGGGCCTACGAGCAGTACTTC. This gives the protein CASSLSVGVGGAYEQYF. The gene calls are TRBV7-6 and TRBJ2-7; D is possibly TRBD2 (6 bases). V shed 5 bases and J shed 2 bases, with 22 bases lying between them. Germline loops: CDR1 SGHVS, CDR2 FNYEAQ. The CDR3 contains 17 residues.

The chain uses TRBV19 and TRBJ1-2; TRBD1 might be the D (5 bases). The CDR3 has 15 amino acids. Germline CDR1 is LNHDA and CDR2 is SQIVND (reference sequence). V lost 6 bases to trimming and J lost 0 bases, with 14 bases between them. The CDR3 region is CASRSRTPANYGYTF. As DNA, the CDR3 is TGTGCCAGTAGATCACGGACACCAGCTAACTATGGCTACACCTTC. Full variable domain (remainder filled in from reference TRBV19 and TRBJ1-2): DGGITQSPKYLFRKEGQNVTLSCEQNLNHDAMYWYRQDPGQGLRLIYYSQIVNDFQKGDIAEGYSVSREKKESFPLTVTSAQKNPTAFYLCASRSRTPANYGYTFGSGTRLTVV.

This chain uses TRBV29-1 with TRBJ1-3, with D unclear. Trimming pared 6 bases from V and 4 bases from J, leaving 13 bases between. The CDR3 covers 13 residues. Per the germline V gene, CDR1 is SQVTM and CDR2 is ANQGSEA. The CDR3 is CSVSSSPGNTIYF. CDR3 bases: TGCAGCGTCTCCTCCTCCCCGGGAAACACCATATATTTT.

The DNA of the CDR3 is TGTGCCAGCAGTTTACAGAGGTATGGCTACACCTTC. Its translation: CASSLQRYGYTF. The chain has TRBV28 and TRBJ1-2; D is ambiguous. The CDR3 has 12 residues. V was shortened by 2 bases and J by 5 bases, with 6 bases between the two germline ends. Germline V gene sequence: CDR1 MDHEN, CDR2 SYDVKM.

The chain has TRBV2 and TRBJ2-1, with a weak D call TRBD2 (6 bases). V was clipped by 6 bases and J by 6 bases, with 24 bases between them. Germline CDR1 reads SNHLY; CDR2 reads FYNNEI. This CDR3 is 17 amino acids long. CDR3 nucleotides: TGTGCCAGCAGACTGACCCATGGGGGTGGAGGGATCAATGAGCAGTTCTTC. This encodes CASRLTHGGGGINEQFF.

J is TRBJ2-1 and V is TRBV7-2; D unresolved. Germline CDR1 and CDR2: SGHTA and FQGNSA. Trimming took 4 bases from V and 0 from J, leaving 10 bases between them. The CDR3 extends over 15 amino acids. Written as DNA, the CDR3 is TGTGCCAGCAGCTCACTGGCGGCCTCCTACAATGAGCAGTTCTTC. Translating gives CASSSLAASYNEQFF.

This chain connects TRBV6-5 to TRBJ1-1; D unresolved. The germline V gene has CDR1 MNHEY and CDR2 SVGAGI. This CDR3 spans 14 amino acids. Trimming took off 10 bases at V and 2 bases at J, with 17 bases between the two ends. CDR3 sequence reads: CAISRDADNTEAFF. CDR3 nucleotides: TGTGCCATCAGCCGGGATGCAGACAACACTGAAGCTTTCTTT.

The chain combines TRBV5-1 with TRBJ2-1; the match to TRBD1 covers 7 bases. This CDR3 has 16 amino acids. Germline loops: CDR1 SGHRS, CDR2 YFSETQ. V shed 3 bases and J 0 bases; nucleotides not matched to a gene: 6. The CDR3 region has the DNA TGCGCCAGCAGCTGGTCACAGGGGTCCTCCTACAATGAGCAGTTCTTC. Its translation: CASSWSQGSSYNEQFF.

This chain uses TRBV7-9 with TRBJ1-2; TRBD1 matches 7 bases. V lost 1 base and J lost 4; bases outside the gene matches: 6. This CDR3 has 15 amino acids. Germline CDR1 is SEHNR and CDR2 is FQNEAQ (reference sequence). The DNA of the CDR3 is TGTGCCAGCAGCTTAGGGGGACAGATAGTCTATGGCTACACCTTC. It translates to CASSLGGQIVYGYTF.

The V call is TRBV19, the J call TRBJ2-7; the match to TRBD1 covers 11 bases. The CDR3 extends over 14 amino acids. Germline V gene data show CDR1 as LNHDA and CDR2 as SQIVND (reference sequence). V shed 5 bases and J 3 bases; nucleotides not matched to a gene: 3. For the CDR3, the DNA is TGTGCCAGTAGTCGGGACAGGGGGTTCTACGAGCAGTACTTC. It encodes CASSRDRGFYEQYF.

This clone was picked up one time. This chain connects TRBV6-5 to TRBJ2-1, with TRBD2 identical over 12 bases. Unmatched junction bases numbered 8, after V lost 11 bases and J lost 9 bases. Germline V gene data show CDR1 as MNHEY and CDR2 as SVGAGI. There are 13 residues in the CDR3. In DNA, the CDR3 is TGTGCCGCAGGACTAGCGGGACGTCCTGAGCAGTTCTTC. Its translation is CAAGLAGRPEQFF.

The genes are TRBV30 and TRBJ2-7; no clear D. Germline CDR1 reads GTSNPN; CDR2 reads SVGIG (reference sequence). This CDR3 region has 14 residues. V was trimmed by 1 base and J by 0 bases, leaving 10 bases between them. CDR3 in DNA: TGTGCCTGGAGTGGAAAGAAGAGCTCCTACGAGCAGTACTTC. Its translation is CAWSGKKSSYEQYF.

This clone was counted only a few times. The chain carries TRBV10-3 and TRBJ1-2; TRBD1 agrees at 8 bases. The CDR3 is 14 residues long. V trimming: 3 bases; J trimming: 9 bases; junction bases outside the gene matches: 9. Germline CDR1 ENHRY, CDR2 SYGVKD. The CDR3 sequence: CAISDAGGKISYTF. The CDR3 DNA follows: TGTGCCATCAGTGATGCAGGGGGCAAGATAAGCTACACCTTC.

The chain recombines TRBV4-1 with TRBJ2-2, with TRBD2 identical over 11 bases. Germline lookup yields CDR1 MGHRA and CDR2 YSYEKL. V lost 0 bases, J lost 4 bases, and 4 bases stayed unmatched. This CDR3 has 17 amino acids. The CDR3, as DNA: TGCGCCAGCAGCCAAGAAGGGACTAGCGGAGGCACCGGGGAGCTGTTTTTT. This translates into CASSQEGTSGGTGELFF.

The chain recombines TRBV6-4 with TRBJ2-5; 10 bases are a match to TRBD2. Germline CDR1 MRHNA, CDR2 SNTAGT. The CDR3 contains 15 residues. V shed 3 bases and J 1 base; nucleotides not matched to a gene: 2. The CDR3 coding sequence is TGTGCCAGCAGTGAGACTAGCGGGTCCCAAGAGACCCAGTACTTC. Amino acids: CASSETSGSQETQYF.

The chain links TRBV30 to TRBJ2-3; D might be TRBD2 (6 bases). CDR3 size: 13 residues. CDR1 is GTSNPN and CDR2 is SVGIG in the germline V gene (reference sequence). Trimming cost V 2 bases and J 3 bases, with 9 bases left between them. This CDR3 reads CAWSFGSTDTQYF. CDR3 coding DNA: TGTGCCTGGAGTTTCGGGAGTACAGATACGCAGTATTTT.

Notes on this clone: The sample has other DNA sequences that encode this CDR3 too. This chain uses TRBV3-1 (or the pseudogene TRBV3-2) with TRBJ1-2; TRBD1 might be the D (5 bases). Germline loops: CDR1 LGHDT, CDR2 YNNKEL (reference sequence). CDR3 length: 14 residues. The V end was cut by 0 bases, the J end by 4 bases, with 9 bases between. The CDR3 region has the DNA TGTGCCAGCAGCCAAGACGGCAGGGCCTATGGCTACACCTTC. Its translation is CASSQDGRAYGYTF.